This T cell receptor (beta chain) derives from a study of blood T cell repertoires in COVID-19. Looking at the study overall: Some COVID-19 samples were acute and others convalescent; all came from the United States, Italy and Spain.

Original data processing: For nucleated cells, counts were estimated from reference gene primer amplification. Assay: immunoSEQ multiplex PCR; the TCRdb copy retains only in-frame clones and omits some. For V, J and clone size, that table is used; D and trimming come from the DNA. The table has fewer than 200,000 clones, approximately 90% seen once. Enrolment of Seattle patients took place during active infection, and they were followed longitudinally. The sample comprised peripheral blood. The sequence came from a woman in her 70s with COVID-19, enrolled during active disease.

CDR3 DNA sequence: TGTGCCAGTAGTATGGGGGGATCGGAGACCCAGTACTTC. It yields the protein CASSMGGSETQYF. The chain is built from TRBV19 and TRBJ2-5; TRBD2 is a possible D gene (6 bases). Looked up from germline, CDR1 is LNHDA and CDR2 is SQIVND (reference sequence). The ends were cut back, 3 bases at V and 5 bases at J, with 10 bases in the middle. This CDR3 spans 13 amino acids.